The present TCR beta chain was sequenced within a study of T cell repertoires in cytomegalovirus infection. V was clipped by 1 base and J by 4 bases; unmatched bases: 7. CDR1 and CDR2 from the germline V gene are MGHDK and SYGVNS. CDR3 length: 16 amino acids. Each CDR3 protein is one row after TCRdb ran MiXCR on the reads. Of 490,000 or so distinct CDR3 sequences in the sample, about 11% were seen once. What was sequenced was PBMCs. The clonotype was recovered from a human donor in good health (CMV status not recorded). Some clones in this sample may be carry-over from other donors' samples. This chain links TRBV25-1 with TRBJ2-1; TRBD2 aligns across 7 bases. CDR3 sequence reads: CASSESGLAAYNEQFF. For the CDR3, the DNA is TGTGCCAGCAGTGAATCAGGGCTAGCGGCTTACAATGAGCAGTTCTTC.